This is a list of T cell receptor beta chains from one sample in a study of T cell responses to AZD1222 COVID-19 vaccine. Measured with immunoSEQ multiplex PCR; TCRdb has only the in-frame clones, and not every one. The data hold 130,000 or so clones, with under 90% observed a single time. Source: peripheral blood, taken on day 0 of AZD1222 vaccination. The receptors here all came from an adult in good health. CDR3s include the opening cysteine and the closing phenylalanine or tryptophan. A D gene is named only where the DNA matches it firmly. Some rows mark clone size as missing; the rest say once, few, many or name a class of expanded clone.

v_call: TRBV6-2/TRBV6-3
clone_size: -
d_call: -
j_call: TRBJ1-2
cdr3_nt: TGTGCCAGCAGTGGTAGGACAGCTTCCTATGGCTACACCTTC
cdr3_aa: CASSGRTASYGYTF

v_call: TRBV7-2
clone_size: -
d_call: -
j_call: TRBJ1-3
cdr3_nt: TGTGCCAGCAGCCCCTCCAGCTTCTCTGGAAACACCATATATTTT
cdr3_aa: CASSPSSFSGNTIYF

v_call: TRBV5-1
clone_size: -
d_call: -
j_call: TRBJ1-1
cdr3_nt: TGCGCCAGCAGCTTAACAGGGAGAGCCCTGAACACTGAAGCTTTCTTT
cdr3_aa: CASSLTGRALNTEAFF

v_call: TRBV4-3
clone_size: -
d_call: -
j_call: TRBJ1-2
cdr3_nt: TGCGCCAGCAGCCAAGTGGAGGGGCCCAACTATGGCTACACCTTC
cdr3_aa: CASSQVEGPNYGYTF

v_call: TRBV5-1
clone_size: -
d_call: -
j_call: TRBJ1-1
cdr3_nt: TGCGCCAGCAGCTTGGCTGTAGGGCTCGACACTGAAGCTTTCTTT
cdr3_aa: CASSLAVGLDTEAFF

v_call: TRBV10-3
clone_size: -
d_call: -
j_call: TRBJ1-1
cdr3_nt: TGTGCCATCAGTTCGACACAGAACACTGAAGCTTTCTTT
cdr3_aa: CAISSTQNTEAFF

v_call: TRBV7-9
clone_size: -
d_call: TRBD1
j_call: TRBJ1-1
cdr3_nt: TGTGCCAGCAGAGCGGGACAGGCGAACACTGAAGCTTTCTTT
cdr3_aa: CASRAGQANTEAFF

v_call: TRBV10-1
clone_size: -
d_call: -
j_call: TRBJ1-6
cdr3_nt: TGCGCCAGCAGTAATTATCGGGAATCACCCCTCCACTTT
cdr3_aa: CASSNYRESPLHF

v_call: TRBV6-4
clone_size: -
d_call: TRBD2
j_call: TRBJ2-3
cdr3_nt: TGTGCCAGCAGTGACTCGGGACTAGCGGCAGATACGCAGTATTTT
cdr3_aa: CASSDSGLAADTQYF

v_call: TRBV7-9
clone_size: once
d_call: -
j_call: TRBJ2-2
cdr3_nt: TGTGCCAGCAGCTTTTGGGGCAGTAACACCGGGGAGCTGTTTTTT
cdr3_aa: CASSFWGSNTGELFF

v_call: TRBV4-1
clone_size: -
d_call: -
j_call: TRBJ2-7
cdr3_nt: TGCGCCAGCAGCCAAGATAGGCTCGCGGGGGAGCAGTACTTC
cdr3_aa: CASSQDRLAGEQYF

v_call: TRBV18
clone_size: -
d_call: TRBD2
j_call: TRBJ2-3
cdr3_nt: TGTGCCAGCTCACCACCGAGCGGGGGAAACGCGCAGTATTTT
cdr3_aa: CASSPPSGGNAQYF

v_call: TRBV6-6
clone_size: -
d_call: TRBD1
j_call: TRBJ1-6
cdr3_nt: TGTGCCAGCAGTGGCGGACAGGGAGGCCCCCTCCACTTT
cdr3_aa: CASSGGQGGPLHF

v_call: TRBV28
clone_size: few
d_call: TRBD2
j_call: TRBJ2-7
cdr3_nt: TGTGCCAGCAGTGATCCCCGCGGGGGATCCTACGAGCAGTACTTC
cdr3_aa: CASSDPRGGSYEQYF

v_call: TRBV10-3
clone_size: once
d_call: TRBD1
j_call: TRBJ1-6
cdr3_nt: TGTGCCATCAGTGACCCGGGACAGCGAACATTTAGGAGCTCCTATAATTCACCCCTCCACTTT
cdr3_aa: CAISDPGQRTFRSSYNSPLHF

v_call: TRBV5-6
clone_size: -
d_call: TRBD1
j_call: TRBJ2-5
cdr3_nt: TGTGCCAGCAGCTTGCGACAGGGGGCCTCCCAAGAGACCCAGTACTTC
cdr3_aa: CASSLRQGASQETQYF

v_call: TRBV3-1/TRBV3-2
clone_size: -
d_call: TRBD1
j_call: TRBJ2-7
cdr3_nt: TGTGCCAGCAGCCTAGCCGGGACAGTGACGCAGTACTTC
cdr3_aa: CASSLAGTVTQYF

v_call: TRBV3-1/TRBV3-2
clone_size: -
d_call: TRBD2
j_call: TRBJ2-7
cdr3_nt: TGTGCCAGCAGCCACAAGGGGCTAGCGGGGTTTTGGGTTCACGAGCAGTACTTC
cdr3_aa: CASSHKGLAGFWVHEQYF

v_call: TRBV7-8
clone_size: -
d_call: TRBD1
j_call: TRBJ1-4
cdr3_nt: TGTGCCAGCAGCCCCCGGACAGGGTATGAAAAACTGTTTTTT
cdr3_aa: CASSPRTGYEKLFF

v_call: TRBV7-2
clone_size: -
d_call: -
j_call: TRBJ1-2
cdr3_nt: TGTGCCAGCAGCTTAGTCCGGAAAGAGTCCGGCTACACCTTC
cdr3_aa: CASSLVRKESGYTF

v_call: TRBV7-2
clone_size: -
d_call: -
j_call: TRBJ2-7
cdr3_nt: TGTGCCAGCAGCTTATATAGGGAGTCCTACGAGCAGTACTTC
cdr3_aa: CASSLYRESYEQYF

v_call: TRBV7-8
clone_size: -
d_call: -
j_call: TRBJ1-4
cdr3_nt: TGTGCCAGCAGTGGAGCAGTTACTCGCGGTAATGAAAAACTGTTTTTT
cdr3_aa: CASSGAVTRGNEKLFF

v_call: TRBV10-1
clone_size: -
d_call: -
j_call: TRBJ1-1
cdr3_nt: TGCGCCACCCTATACACCCCTGGGGCTTTCTTT
cdr3_aa: CATLYTPGAFF

v_call: TRBV6-2/TRBV6-3
clone_size: -
d_call: -
j_call: TRBJ2-5
cdr3_nt: TGTGCCAGCAGTTCGGGTCTAGGGACCCAGTACTTC
cdr3_aa: CASSSGLGTQYF

v_call: TRBV6-2/TRBV6-3
clone_size: once
d_call: TRBD1
j_call: TRBJ1-6
cdr3_nt: TGTGCCAGCAGTTCGACTCGACAGGGCTATTCACCCCTCCACTTT
cdr3_aa: CASSSTRQGYSPLHF

v_call: TRBV28
clone_size: -
d_call: -
j_call: TRBJ2-5
cdr3_nt: TGTGCCAGCAGCCTGGACAAAAAAGAGACCCAGTACTTC
cdr3_aa: CASSLDKKETQYF

v_call: TRBV5-4
clone_size: -
d_call: TRBD1
j_call: TRBJ2-5
cdr3_nt: TGTGCCAGCAGCAAGACAGGGTTAGGGGAGACCCAGTACTTC
cdr3_aa: CASSKTGLGETQYF

v_call: TRBV6-5
clone_size: -
d_call: -
j_call: TRBJ2-3
cdr3_nt: TGTGCCAGCAGTTACTCGGGGGATGGGAGAACAGATACGCAGTATTTT
cdr3_aa: CASSYSGDGRTDTQYF

v_call: TRBV18
clone_size: -
d_call: TRBD1
j_call: TRBJ1-3
cdr3_nt: TGTGCCAGCTCACCACCCAACAGGGGTAGAATCTCTGGAAACACCATATATTTT
cdr3_aa: CASSPPNRGRISGNTIYF

v_call: TRBV29-1
clone_size: few
d_call: -
j_call: TRBJ1-2
cdr3_nt: TGCAGCGTAGACGCCGGGACATCGGACTATGGCTACACCTTC
cdr3_aa: CSVDAGTSDYGYTF

v_call: TRBV23-1
clone_size: -
d_call: -
j_call: TRBJ2-5
cdr3_nt: TGCGCTCATCTGAGTCATCTAACAGGGTTGTGGCAAGAGACCCAGTACTTC
cdr3_aa: CAHLSHLTGLWQETQYF

v_call: TRBV21-1
clone_size: -
d_call: -
j_call: TRBJ2-7
cdr3_nt: TGTGCCAGCATCGTCTTCGGACCAGAGGTCTCCTACGAGCAGTACTTC
cdr3_aa: CASIVFGPEVSYEQYF

v_call: TRBV11-1
clone_size: -
d_call: -
j_call: TRBJ2-7
cdr3_nt: TGTGCCAGCAGCTCCTTGACGTGGGAGCAGTACTTC
cdr3_aa: CASSSLTWEQYF

v_call: TRBV10-1
clone_size: few
d_call: -
j_call: TRBJ1-1
cdr3_nt: TGCGCCAGCAGTGAGGGGGAGTACACTGAAGCTTTCTTT
cdr3_aa: CASSEGEYTEAFF

v_call: TRBV28
clone_size: -
d_call: -
j_call: TRBJ1-2
cdr3_nt: TGTGCCAGCAGTTCCCTGGCGGGGTGGGCTAACTATGGCTACACCTTC
cdr3_aa: CASSSLAGWANYGYTF

v_call: TRBV30
clone_size: -
d_call: -
j_call: TRBJ2-7
cdr3_nt: TGTGCCTGGAGTGTACAGGGCTACGAGCAGTACTTC
cdr3_aa: CAWSVQGYEQYF

v_call: TRBV7-2
clone_size: -
d_call: -
j_call: TRBJ1-3
cdr3_nt: TGTGCCAGCAGCCCCCAGGGACCGCGCTCTGGAAACACCATATATTTT
cdr3_aa: CASSPQGPRSGNTIYF

v_call: TRBV6-5
clone_size: -
d_call: -
j_call: TRBJ1-3
cdr3_nt: TGTGCCAGCACCACCGGAAACACCATATATTTT
cdr3_aa: CASTTGNTIYF

v_call: TRBV7-9
clone_size: once
d_call: -
j_call: TRBJ1-5
cdr3_nt: TGTGCCAGCAGCTCGCAGGGAGGTCAGCCCCAGCATTTT
cdr3_aa: CASSSQGGQPQHF

v_call: TRBV29-1
clone_size: -
d_call: -
j_call: TRBJ1-3
cdr3_nt: TGCAGCATGAGACAGCATGGAAACACCATATATTTT
cdr3_aa: CSMRQHGNTIYF

v_call: TRBV9
clone_size: -
d_call: TRBD1
j_call: TRBJ1-2
cdr3_nt: TGTGCCAGCAGCGTAGGACCCTGGCAGGGGGCTCATGGCTACACCTTC
cdr3_aa: CASSVGPWQGAHGYTF

v_call: TRBV9
clone_size: -
d_call: -
j_call: TRBJ1-2
cdr3_nt: TGTGCCAGCAGCGCCCCAGGATATCCAAGAGATGGCTACACCTTC
cdr3_aa: CASSAPGYPRDGYTF

v_call: TRBV11-3
clone_size: -
d_call: TRBD1
j_call: TRBJ2-3
cdr3_nt: TGTGCCAGCAGCCCTTCCAGGGGGCTGATAGATACGCAGTATTTT
cdr3_aa: CASSPSRGLIDTQYF

v_call: TRBV7-2
clone_size: -
d_call: -
j_call: TRBJ2-7
cdr3_nt: TGTGCCAGCAGCTTAAGGGGTGGGGACGGGCAGTACTTC
cdr3_aa: CASSLRGGDGQYF

v_call: TRBV6-2/TRBV6-3
clone_size: -
d_call: -
j_call: TRBJ2-1
cdr3_nt: TGTGCCAGCAGTTTCGAAAAGGAGCAGTTCTTC
cdr3_aa: CASSFEKEQFF

v_call: TRBV7-8
clone_size: -
d_call: TRBD1
j_call: TRBJ2-5
cdr3_nt: TGTGCCAGCAGCTCCTTTAGGACAGGGGTCGGGGAGACCCAGTACTTC
cdr3_aa: CASSSFRTGVGETQYF

v_call: TRBV7-2
clone_size: -
d_call: TRBD1
j_call: TRBJ2-7
cdr3_nt: TGTGCCAGCAGCAGACAGGGGACGATCTACGAGCAGTACTTC
cdr3_aa: CASSRQGTIYEQYF

v_call: TRBV24-1
clone_size: -
d_call: -
j_call: TRBJ2-1
cdr3_nt: TGTGCCACCAGTGATTTGCAGGCGTTGGGGAAGCAGTTCTTC
cdr3_aa: CATSDLQALGKQFF

v_call: TRBV28
clone_size: -
d_call: -
j_call: TRBJ2-7
cdr3_nt: TGTGCCAGCAGGTCACAGGGATTACCCTCCTACGAGCAGTACTTC
cdr3_aa: CASRSQGLPSYEQYF

v_call: TRBV5-4
clone_size: -
d_call: -
j_call: TRBJ2-7
cdr3_nt: TGTGCCAGCAGCTCCACTGAATACGAGCAGTACTTC
cdr3_aa: CASSSTEYEQYF

v_call: TRBV9
clone_size: -
d_call: TRBD1
j_call: TRBJ1-6
cdr3_nt: TGTGCCAGCAGCGCGGACAGGGGGCTTAGGTCGCTTGCCTCACCCCTCCACTTT
cdr3_aa: CASSADRGLRSLASPLHF

v_call: TRBV2
clone_size: once
d_call: -
j_call: TRBJ2-3
cdr3_nt: TGTGCCAGCAGTGGGGGTAGCAGCACAGATACGCAGTATTTT
cdr3_aa: CASSGGSSTDTQYF

v_call: TRBV3-1/TRBV3-2
clone_size: few
d_call: TRBD2
j_call: TRBJ2-1
cdr3_nt: TGTGCCAGCAGCCAAGATTACCGCGCTAGCGGGGATATTAATGAGCAGTTCTTC
cdr3_aa: CASSQDYRASGDINEQFF

v_call: TRBV5-1
clone_size: -
d_call: -
j_call: TRBJ1-4
cdr3_nt: TGCGCCAGCAGCTCACAGGGCCCCGGAACTAATGAAAAACTGTTTTTT
cdr3_aa: CASSSQGPGTNEKLFF

v_call: TRBV7-2
clone_size: -
d_call: -
j_call: TRBJ2-7
cdr3_nt: TGTGCCAGCAGCTGGGACGTTTCCTACGAGCAGTACTTC
cdr3_aa: CASSWDVSYEQYF

v_call: TRBV9
clone_size: -
d_call: -
j_call: TRBJ1-4
cdr3_nt: TGTGCCAGCAGCCCCCGGGGCAGTACTAATGAAAAACTGTTTTTT
cdr3_aa: CASSPRGSTNEKLFF

v_call: TRBV28
clone_size: -
d_call: -
j_call: TRBJ2-5
cdr3_nt: TGTGCCAGCAGCAAAAGCCAGGGGTTCACAGAGACCCAGTACTTC
cdr3_aa: CASSKSQGFTETQYF

v_call: TRBV6-5
clone_size: once
d_call: -
j_call: TRBJ2-1
cdr3_nt: TGTGCCAGCAAAGGGGAGGTCCAGTTCTTC
cdr3_aa: CASKGEVQFF